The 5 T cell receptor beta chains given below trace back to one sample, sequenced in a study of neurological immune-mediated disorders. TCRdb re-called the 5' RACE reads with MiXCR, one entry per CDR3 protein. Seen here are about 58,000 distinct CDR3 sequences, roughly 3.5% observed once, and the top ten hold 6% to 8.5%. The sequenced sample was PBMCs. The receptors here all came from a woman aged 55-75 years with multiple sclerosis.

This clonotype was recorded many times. The CDR3: CSARGDRGIADTQYF. CDR3 nucleotides: TGCAGTGCTAGAGGCGACAGGGGCATCGCAGATACGCAGTATTTT. The V gene is TRBV20-1, the J gene TRBJ2-3, with TRBD1 matching 8 bases. The CDR3 is made up of 15 amino acids. Germline values: CDR1 DFQATT, CDR2 SNEGSKA (reference sequence). Trimming cost V 1 base and J 4 bases; bases outside gene matches: 7.

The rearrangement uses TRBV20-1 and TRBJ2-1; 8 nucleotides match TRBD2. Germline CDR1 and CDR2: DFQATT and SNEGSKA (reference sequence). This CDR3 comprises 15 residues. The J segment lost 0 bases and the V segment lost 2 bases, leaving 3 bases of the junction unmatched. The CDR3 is CSARSSGSSYNEQFF. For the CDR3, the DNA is TGCAGTGCTAGATCGAGCGGGAGCTCCTACAATGAGCAGTTCTTC.

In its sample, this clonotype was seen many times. In DNA form, the CDR3 reads TGCGCCAGCAGCTTCGGACAGGGGGCGAAGAACACTGAAGCTTTCTTT. It specifies CASSFGQGAKNTEAFF. The rearrangement links TRBV5-1 to TRBJ1-1, with 11 bases aligning to TRBD1. V lost 2 bases, J lost 1 base, and 4 bases stayed unmatched. The CDR3 runs 16 residues. Germline V CDR1 and CDR2: SGHRS, YFSETQ.

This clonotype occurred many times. CDR3 in amino acids: CASSRQQGAPSDTQYF. The CDR3 nucleotides read TGTGCCAGCTCACGACAACAGGGGGCGCCCTCAGATACGCAGTATTTT. The chain links TRBV18 to TRBJ2-3; 9 bases align to TRBD1. The V and J ends lost 4 bases and 4 bases, in that order; junction bases with no gene match: 9. The germline V gene encodes CDR1 KGHSH and CDR2 LQKENI. The CDR3 consists of 16 residues.

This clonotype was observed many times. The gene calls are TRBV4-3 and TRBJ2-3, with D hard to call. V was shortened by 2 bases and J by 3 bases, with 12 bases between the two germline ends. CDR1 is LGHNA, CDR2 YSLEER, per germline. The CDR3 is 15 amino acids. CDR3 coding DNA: TGCGCCAGCAGCCAATTTCTGGCCCGGACAGATACGCAGTATTTT. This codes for CASSQFLARTDTQYF.